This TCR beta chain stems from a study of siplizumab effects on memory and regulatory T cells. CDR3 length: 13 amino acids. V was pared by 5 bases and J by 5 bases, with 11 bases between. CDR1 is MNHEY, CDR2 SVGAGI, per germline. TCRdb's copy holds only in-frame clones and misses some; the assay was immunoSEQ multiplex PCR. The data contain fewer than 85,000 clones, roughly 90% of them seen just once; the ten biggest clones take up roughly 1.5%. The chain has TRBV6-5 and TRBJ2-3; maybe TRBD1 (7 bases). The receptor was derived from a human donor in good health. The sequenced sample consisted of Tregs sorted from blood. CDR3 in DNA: TGTGCCAGCAGTAACCAGGGGGGAGATACGCAGTATTTT. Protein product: CASSNQGGDTQYF.